This T cell receptor (beta chain) was sequenced during a study of T cell repertoires in cytomegalovirus infection. Overall study context: It can be stated that public TCR beta signatures indicated CMV infection as well as a matching HLA type.

V was shortened by 5 bases and J by 1 base, with 15 bases between the two germline ends. This CDR3 is 15 amino acids long. Germline V gene lookup returns CDR1 SGHTA and CDR2 FQGNSA. About this clonotype itself: The antigen is undetermined.

TCRdb reprocessed the reads via MiXCR and lists one record per CDR3 protein. The sample lists about 570,000 distinct CDR3 sequences; approximately 40% were seen once. Points from the study as a whole: The study found HLA-C-restricted CMV-specific TCR beta clonotypes dominating the ex vivo response. Of the TCR beta families, the public ones yielded a cumulative frequency that identified carriers of CMV plus the relevant HLA.

The chain carries TRBV7-2 and TRBJ2-7, with D perhaps assigned TRBD1 or TRBD2 (5 bases each). Sequencing used cultured PBMCs, obtained from culture after CMV antigen stimulation. The source is a human donor in good health (CMV status not recorded). Some clones in this sample may be carry-over from other donors' samples. CDR3 DNA sequence: TGTGCCAGCAGCCCATGGGACGGCGGTTCCTACGAGCAGTACTTC. Residues: CASSPWDGGSYEQYF.